This T cell receptor beta chain came from a study of T cell responses to AZD1222 COVID-19 vaccine. General study results and limits: Repertoires were obtained only post-peak T cell response.

With regard to this clone: Its specificity is unknown.

Method: immunoSEQ multiplex PCR; TCRdb's copy keeps in-frame clones and lacks some. The sample gives fewer than 250,000 clones, over 80% of which show up once; roughly 1.3% is in the top ten. This CDR3 has 15 residues. The germline V gene encodes CDR1 SGHRS and CDR2 YFSETQ. V gave up 0 bases and J gave up 3 bases; unmatched junction bases: 4. This material consisted of peripheral blood, taken on day 0 of AZD1222 vaccination. The sequence came from an adult in good health. The genes are TRBV5-1 and TRBJ1-2; 8 bases are shared with TRBD1. CDR3 in amino acids: CASSLGDRSHYGYTF. Written as DNA, the CDR3 is TGCGCCAGCAGCTTGGGGGACAGGAGCCACTATGGCTACACCTTC.